This T cell receptor beta chain was obtained from a study of shared clonotypes between healthy human individuals (dated by TCRdb to 2020 to 2022). As for the study more broadly: Three men and a couple of women, aged 18 to 49 years, made up the cohort. Libraries were prepared and TCR repertoires were sequenced by different laboratories using diverse techniques, in order to increase sequencing depth and limit assay-specific biases. Blood TCR repertoires of a handful of healthy adults were deeply sequenced to estimate repertoire size and the extent of clonotype sharing between individuals. For each donor, CD4 naive and CD4 memory were each given three plates, CD8 naive was given two plates, and CD8 memory was given one plate. Leukapheresis yielded between about 0.9 and 9 billion PBMCs per donor.

Concerning this clone itself: It has no known antigen specificity. The record has no base qualities; no much larger clone is one base away.

Beyond this particular receptor, the publication reports: Based on pairwise subsampling, the degree of clonotype sharing among donors was expected to be affected by sequencing depth. Rarefaction of sorted-subset datasets indicated incomplete sequencing despite the large sequencing depth. The small number of donors limited the genetic and exposure-history diversity represented. Compared with non-shared clonotypes, clonotypes shared by all four sorted-subset donors had higher generation probabilities. Sampling was restricted to blood, and TCR repertoires in tissues likely differ from the TCR repertoires found in blood. Sharing across a few donors was observed for approximately 4.6% of naive CD4, 3.5% of naive CD8, 2% to 2.5% of memory CD4, and approximately 0.41% of memory CD8 clonotypes. Larger estimated clonotype richness was generally found for naive subsets than for memory subsets.

Taken from the germline V gene (reference sequence), the CDR1 and CDR2 loops are SEHNR and FQNEAQ. V gives up 4 bases and J gives up 7 bases, and the segment between their germline ends measures 7 bases. Spanning cysteine to phenylalanine, the CDR3 consists of 11 amino acids. Of all the DNA, just the CDR3 is kept, 33 bases in frame from base 1. Using the deep immunoSEQ assay, multiplex PCR amplified TCR CDR3 regions from genomic DNA. Genomic DNA extracted from each cell subset was distributed evenly over all wells of several immunoSEQ 96-well plates, and each plate served as one replicate. For sorted subsets, about 200 ng genomic DNA, equal to 30,000 to 35,000 T cell genomes, was loaded into each replicate PCR. The purified libraries were quantified using a Qubit 3.0 fluorometer, sized with a Bioanalyzer 2100, and then quantified again using the KAPA Library Quantification kit. Each immunoSEQ 96-well plate was sequenced on its own single-read 150-cycle Illumina NextSeq 550 flow cell. The authors' pipeline ran thus. Because the immunoSEQ output held only junctional sequences and lacked quality scores, the filtering could not match the filtering applied to full-length reads. To assign V/J genes and CDR3, sequences were annotated using PyIR, a Python wrapper for IgBLAST v1.9, with IMGT germline references. Any read was removed if the V/J assignment was weak (E-value above 1e-6), the CDR3 was missing, or the read contained stop codons, out-of-frame junctions, or ambiguous translated residues. V3J clonotypes were defined by identical inferred V gene, J gene, and CDR3 amino acid sequence. Percentage overlap between repertoires was calculated by dividing the number of shared unique clonotypes by the size of the smaller repertoire. Three approaches were used to assess repertoire richness: RTK rarefaction, the Chao1 estimator, and Recon v2.1 estimates of unobserved clonotypes. Generation probabilities for all TCRbeta clonotypes obtained by the gDNA method from a handful of donors were computed using OLGA. The table comes from immuneACCESS by way of TCRdb, which keeps in-frame sequences with V and J called. Part of the clones is missing from these tables; in studies checked, under half for an unresolved V gene and the rest for unknown reasons. D and trimming were read from the DNA, whereas the V and J calls and clone size are those reported in that table. Here the sample has millions of clones; approximately 94% occur a single time. Under 2% of the sample belongs to the ten largest clones.

For the CD8 naive samples, CD45RO-negative cells were positively selected for CCR7, yielding a CD45RA+CCR7+ population from which TemRA cells were excluded. Healthy HIV-negative adults with no recently reported acute infections or vaccinations were included as donors. Every donor was a Caucasian adult living in Nashville, Tennessee, USA. Blood was collected by leukapheresis, and PBMCs were isolated by Ficoll-Histopaque density gradient centrifugation and then cryopreserved in liquid nitrogen vapor phase. Analytical flow cytometry was used to check the purity and quantity of each magnetically sorted T cell population. From each sorted fraction, genomic DNA was isolated and quantified by UV absorbance on a Nanodrop 2000c.

Recombination joined TRBV7-9 with TRBJ1-2, and perhaps TRBD1 as D gene, on 5 matching bases. This clonotype was obtained from a man aged 18 to 30 in good health. Some clones in this sample may be carry-over from other donors' samples. The material sequenced was naive CD8+ T cells from PBMCs. The sample's cell subset or site label, decoded: CD45RA+CCR7+. At the DNA level, the sequence is TGTGCCAGCAGCTGGGGCAGTGGCTACACCTTC. This encodes CASSWGSGYTF.